These 5 T cell receptor beta chains were sequenced from one sample in a study of shared clonotypes between healthy human individuals. Naive-designated CD8 cells lacked CD45RO, were positively enriched for CCR7, and omitted terminally differentiated effector memory CD45RA+ cells. Sequencing was performed with immunoSEQ multiplex PCR; in TCRdb, only in-frame clones are kept and a portion is missing. The repertoire has approximately 650,000 clones, roughly 95% of them found once; the top ten carry about 0.11%. Sequences were obtained from naive CD8+ T cells sorted from blood. These receptors all come from a woman aged 30 to 39 in good health.

This chain's CDR3 is CASSELPPTDTQYF. CDR3 nucleotides: TGTGCCAGCAGTGAATTGCCCCCCACAGATACGCAGTATTTT. The chain joins TRBV6-1 to TRBJ2-3, with unresolved D. V was cut by 2 bases and J by 2 bases, with 8 bases left in between. The CDR3 loop spans 14 amino acids. Germline V gene data show CDR1 as MNHNS and CDR2 as SASEGT.

A single count supports this clone. The genes are TRBV9 and TRBJ2-1; TRBD2 matches at 11 bases. CDR1 and CDR2 (germline): SGDLS, YYNGEE. Trimming at V came to 3 bases and at J to 8 bases, leaving 16 bases not matched to a gene. The length of the CDR3 is 18 residues. The CDR3 bases are TGTGCCAGCAGCGCCCGCCCTATTCTTAGCGGGAGGGAGTATGAGCAGTTCTTC. The encoded protein is CASSARPILSGREYEQFF.

The V and J genes are TRBV21-1 and TRBJ1-2. TRBV21-1 is given as a pseudogene. CDR3 size: 16 residues. The chain's CDR3 is CASSKWGRKNLYGYTF. The CDR3 nucleotides are TGTGCCAGCAGCAAATGGGGACGGAAAAATTTGTATGGCTACACCTTC.

The V and J genes are TRBV9 and TRBJ2-1; tentatively, D is TRBD2 (6 bases). The CDR3 contains 14 residues. Trimming removed 5 bases at V and 6 bases at J, with 15 bases between. In germline, CDR1 is SGDLS, CDR2 YYNGEE. This chain's CDR3 is CASRAGTPLNEQFF. Written as DNA, the CDR3 is TGTGCCAGCAGAGCCGGGACTCCTCTCAATGAGCAGTTCTTC.

The chain recombines TRBV10-3 with TRBJ2-3; TRBD2 might be the D (6 bases). This CDR3 contains 16 residues. Trimming took 10 bases from V and 9 from J, leaving 29 bases between them. Germline-derived CDR1 and CDR2 are ENHRY and SYGVKD. The CDR3 protein is CATHGRAGMIGRTQYF. For the CDR3, the DNA is TGTGCCACCCACGGCCGGGCGGGGATGATAGGTCGGACGCAGTATTTT.